This TCR beta chain was found in a study of cytomegalovirus exposure and HLA in healthy donors. Whole-study findings and limits: Association with HLA alleles at 0.05 false discovery rate was found for around 15,000 TCR beta sequences in a later analysis. Clonal expansion was found to be greater in HLA-associated TCR beta chains than in equally common others in a later analysis.

The PCR employed 60 Vbeta primers together with 13 Jbeta primers. This table comes from immunoSEQ multiplex PCR, and its TCRdb copy is limited to in-frame clones, with some not included. The sample contains tens of thousands of clones, roughly 82% of which appear only once. The CDR3 length is 12 residues. Germline-derived CDR1 and CDR2 are KGHSH and LQKENI. V lost 3 bases and J 10 bases, leaving 10 bases between the germline ends. In the case of this clone: Its target is unknown.

The rearrangement links TRBV18 to TRBJ2-1; no clear D gene. This TCR came from a man aged 25 to 45 in good health and CMV-seropositive. The sequenced material came from PBMCs. The CDR3 loop reads CASSPPVVEQFF. The CDR3 nucleotides read TGTGCCAGCTCACCGCCTGTAGTCGAGCAGTTCTTC.